These T cell receptor beta chains were read from a single sample in a study of early T cells in non-severe SARS-CoV-2 infection. TCRdb ran MiXCR on the 5' RACE reads and lists one entry per CDR3 protein. This table holds about 110,000 distinct CDR3 sequences, roughly 11% found once. Sequenced material: whole blood. These receptors were taken from an adult who was a healthcare worker with PCR-confirmed SARS-CoV-2 infection or an uninfected control (not recorded which). Each CDR3 is given with its conserved first and last residue. The D gene is left open where the match is weak. Not all rows give a size; the values are once, few, many and, for expanded clones, a class.

CDR3 DNA: TGTGCCAGCAGTGGACAGGGGGCTGAGCCCCAGCATTTT
CDR3 protein: CASSGQGAEPQHF
clone size: many
V gene: TRBV2
D gene: TRBD1
J gene: TRBJ1-5

CDR3 DNA: TGTGCCAGCAGCTTAGGGACTAGCGGGAGGAATGAGCAGTTCTTC
CDR3 protein: CASSLGTSGRNEQFF
clone size: few
V gene: TRBV7-9
D gene: TRBD2
J gene: TRBJ2-1

CDR3 DNA: TGTGCCAGCAGCCCCGCTAGCGGGAGTTTTCAAGAGACCCAGTACTTC
CDR3 protein: CASSPASGSFQETQYF
clone size: .
V gene: TRBV6-6
D gene: TRBD2
J gene: TRBJ2-5

CDR3 DNA: TGTGCCAGCCAGCGTGCCCCCCTAGCGACCTACGAGCAGTACTTC
CDR3 protein: CASQRAPLATYEQYF
clone size: .
V gene: TRBV11-3
D gene: .
J gene: TRBJ2-7

CDR3 DNA: TGTGCCAGCAGGCCCACAGGGCCCCACGAGACCCAGTACTTC
CDR3 protein: CASRPTGPHETQYF
clone size: many
V gene: TRBV6-6
D gene: .
J gene: TRBJ2-5

CDR3 DNA: TGTGCCAGCAGCTTAACGCGGGTAGCGTCCTACGAGCAGTACTTC
CDR3 protein: CASSLTRVASYEQYF
clone size: many
V gene: TRBV7-8
D gene: .
J gene: TRBJ2-7

CDR3 DNA: TGTGCCAGCAGTGCCGACTACTACACCAGAGAGACCCAGTACTTC
CDR3 protein: CASSADYYTRETQYF
clone size: many
V gene: TRBV2
D gene: .
J gene: TRBJ2-5

CDR3 DNA: TGTGCCAGCAGCCCGCACGGGACTAGCGAGAGCAATGAGCAGTTCTTC
CDR3 protein: CASSPHGTSESNEQFF
clone size: few
V gene: TRBV3-1
D gene: TRBD2
J gene: TRBJ2-1

CDR3 DNA: TGTGCCACCAGCAGAGGATGGGGACTAGCCCCGCCTGTAGCCAAAAACATTCAGTACTTC
CDR3 protein: CATSRGWGLAPPVAKNIQYF
clone size: .
V gene: TRBV15
D gene: TRBD2
J gene: TRBJ2-4

CDR3 DNA: TGTGCCATCAGTGGTAAACAGGGTCCCAACGAACGGGGGGAGACCCAGTACTTC
CDR3 protein: CAISGKQGPNERGETQYF
clone size: many
V gene: TRBV10-3
D gene: .
J gene: TRBJ2-5

CDR3 DNA: TGCGCCAGCAGCGGGGGCCGGGACGTAAACTCCTACGAGCAGTACTTC
CDR3 protein: CASSGGRDVNSYEQYF
clone size: many
V gene: TRBV5-1
D gene: .
J gene: TRBJ2-7

CDR3 DNA: TGTGCCAGCAGCAGTACGGACAGGGGAGGACAGCCCCAGCATTTT
CDR3 protein: CASSSTDRGGQPQHF
clone size: .
V gene: TRBV21-1
D gene: .
J gene: TRBJ1-5

CDR3 DNA: TGTGCCAGCAGCGCCACTAGCGGGCGGACCTACGAGCAGTACTTC
CDR3 protein: CASSATSGRTYEQYF
clone size: many
V gene: TRBV11-2
D gene: TRBD2
J gene: TRBJ2-7

CDR3 DNA: TGTGCCAGCATCCCCGGGACAGGGGACACCGGGGAGCTGTTTTTT
CDR3 protein: CASIPGTGDTGELFF
clone size: few
V gene: TRBV3-1
D gene: TRBD1
J gene: TRBJ2-2

CDR3 DNA: TGTGCCAGCAGTTCAGCCGTCTCTGGGGCCAACGTCCTGACTTTC
CDR3 protein: CASSSAVSGANVLTF
clone size: .
V gene: TRBV7-2
D gene: .
J gene: TRBJ2-6

CDR3 DNA: TGTGCCAGCAGTGAAGGACGCGGGGTTAACTACAATGAGCAGTTCTTC
CDR3 protein: CASSEGRGVNYNEQFF
clone size: .
V gene: TRBV2
D gene: .
J gene: TRBJ2-1